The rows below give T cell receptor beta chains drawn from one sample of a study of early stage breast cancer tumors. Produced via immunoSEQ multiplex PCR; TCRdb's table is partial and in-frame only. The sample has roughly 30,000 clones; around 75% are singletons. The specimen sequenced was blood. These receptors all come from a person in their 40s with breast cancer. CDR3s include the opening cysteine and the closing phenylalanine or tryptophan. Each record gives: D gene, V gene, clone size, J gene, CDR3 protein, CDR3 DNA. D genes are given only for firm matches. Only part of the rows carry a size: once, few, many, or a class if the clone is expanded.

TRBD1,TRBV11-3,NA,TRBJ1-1,CASSLDYMGQGELNTEAFF,TGTGCCAGCAGCTTAGATTATATGGGACAGGGAGAATTGAACACTGAAGCTTTCTTT
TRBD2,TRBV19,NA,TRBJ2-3,CASTRLAGATDTQYF,TGTGCCAGTACCCGACTAGCGGGAGCTACAGATACGCAGTATTTT
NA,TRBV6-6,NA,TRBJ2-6,CASRRQSSGANVLTF,TGTGCCAGCAGACGACAAAGCTCTGGGGCCAACGTCCTGACTTTC
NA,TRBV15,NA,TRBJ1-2,CATSRSGSSQGYTF,TGTGCCACCAGCAGAAGTGGGTCCTCTCAGGGCTACACCTTC
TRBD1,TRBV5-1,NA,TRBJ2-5,CASSLGQVKETQYF,TGCGCCAGCAGCCTCGGACAGGTTAAAGAGACCCAGTACTTC
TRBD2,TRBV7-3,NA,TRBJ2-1,CASSLGTSTAIGQFF,TGTGCCAGCAGCTTAGGGACTAGCACGGCAATCGGGCAGTTCTTC
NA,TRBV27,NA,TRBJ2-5,CASSLVEARKETQYF,TGTGCCAGCAGTTTGGTCGAGGCCAGAAAAGAGACCCAGTACTTC
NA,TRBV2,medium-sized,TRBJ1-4,CASRLASTNEKLFF,TGTGCCAGCAGACTAGCGTCAACTAATGAAAAACTGTTTTTT
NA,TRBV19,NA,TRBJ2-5,CASALDRQETQYF,TGTGCCAGTGCATTGGACAGACAAGAGACCCAGTACTTC
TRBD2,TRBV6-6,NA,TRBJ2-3,CASSYVAGGSTDTQYF,TGTGCCAGCAGTTACGTAGCGGGAGGGAGCACAGATACGCAGTATTTT
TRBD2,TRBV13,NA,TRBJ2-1,CASSFGGRARSNEQFF,TGTGCCAGCAGCTTTGGGGGGAGGGCCAGGTCCAATGAGCAGTTCTTC
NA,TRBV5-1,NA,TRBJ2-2,CASSLEPAEWTGELFF,TGCGCCAGCAGCTTGGAGCCAGCGGAGTGGACCGGGGAGCTGTTTTTT
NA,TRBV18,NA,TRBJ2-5,CASSPGTLQETQYF,TGTGCCAGCTCACCTGGGACTCTCCAAGAGACCCAGTACTTC
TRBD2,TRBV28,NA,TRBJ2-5,CASNRLAGAGETQYF,TGTGCCAGCAATCGTTTAGCGGGAGCCGGGGAGACCCAGTACTTC
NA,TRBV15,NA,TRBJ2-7,CATSRGRTSSSYEQYF,TGTGCCACCAGCAGAGGAAGAACCTCCAGCTCCTACGAGCAGTACTTC
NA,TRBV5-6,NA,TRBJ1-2,CASSLAIDVSSYGYTF,TGTGCCAGCAGCTTAGCAATCGACGTGTCGAGCTATGGCTACACCTTC
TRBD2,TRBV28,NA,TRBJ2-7,CASSLTSGSYDEQYF,TGTGCCAGCAGTTTAACTAGCGGGAGTTACGACGAGCAGTACTTC
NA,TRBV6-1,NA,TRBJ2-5,CASSFRDSQETQYF,TGTGCCAGCAGTTTCCGGGACTCCCAAGAGACCCAGTACTTC